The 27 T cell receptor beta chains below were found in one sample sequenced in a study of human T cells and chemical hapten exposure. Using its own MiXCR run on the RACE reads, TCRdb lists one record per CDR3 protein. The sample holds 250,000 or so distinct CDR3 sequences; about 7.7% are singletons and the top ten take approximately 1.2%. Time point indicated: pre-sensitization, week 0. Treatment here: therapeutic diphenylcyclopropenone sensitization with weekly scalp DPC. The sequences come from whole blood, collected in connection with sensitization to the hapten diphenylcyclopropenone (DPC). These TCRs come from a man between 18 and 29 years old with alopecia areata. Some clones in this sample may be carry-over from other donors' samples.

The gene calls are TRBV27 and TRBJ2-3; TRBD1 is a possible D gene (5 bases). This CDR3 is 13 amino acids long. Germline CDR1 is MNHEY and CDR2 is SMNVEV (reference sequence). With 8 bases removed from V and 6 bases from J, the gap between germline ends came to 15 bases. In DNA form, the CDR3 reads TGTGCCAGCGCGGCGGCAGGGTCGGATACGCAGTATTTT. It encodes CASAAAGSDTQYF.

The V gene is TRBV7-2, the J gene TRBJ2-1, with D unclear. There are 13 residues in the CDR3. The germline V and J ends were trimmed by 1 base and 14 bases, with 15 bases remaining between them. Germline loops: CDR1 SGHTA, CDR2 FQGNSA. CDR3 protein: CASSLESPLREFF. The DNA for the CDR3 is TGTGCCAGCAGCTTAGAAAGTCCTCTTAGGGAGTTCTTC.

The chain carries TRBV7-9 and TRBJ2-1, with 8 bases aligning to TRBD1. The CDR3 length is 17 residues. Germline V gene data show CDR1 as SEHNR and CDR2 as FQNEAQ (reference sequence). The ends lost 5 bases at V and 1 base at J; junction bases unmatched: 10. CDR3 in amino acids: CASSIRLTGESYNEQFF. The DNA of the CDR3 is TGTGCCAGCAGCATTAGGCTGACAGGGGAATCCTACAATGAGCAGTTCTTC.

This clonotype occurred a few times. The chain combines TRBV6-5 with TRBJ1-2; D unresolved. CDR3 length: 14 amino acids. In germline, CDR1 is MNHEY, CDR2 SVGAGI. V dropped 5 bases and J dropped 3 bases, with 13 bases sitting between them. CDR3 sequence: CASSRDFRDYGYTF. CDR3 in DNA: TGTGCCAGCAGTCGGGATTTCCGCGACTATGGCTACACCTTC.

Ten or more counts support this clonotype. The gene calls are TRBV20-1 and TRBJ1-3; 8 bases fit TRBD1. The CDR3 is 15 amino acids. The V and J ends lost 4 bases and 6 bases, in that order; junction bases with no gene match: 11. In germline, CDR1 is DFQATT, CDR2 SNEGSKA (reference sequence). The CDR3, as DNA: TGCAGTGCTAATCCTAGACAGGGGCGCGTAAACACCATATATTTT. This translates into CSANPRQGRVNTIYF.

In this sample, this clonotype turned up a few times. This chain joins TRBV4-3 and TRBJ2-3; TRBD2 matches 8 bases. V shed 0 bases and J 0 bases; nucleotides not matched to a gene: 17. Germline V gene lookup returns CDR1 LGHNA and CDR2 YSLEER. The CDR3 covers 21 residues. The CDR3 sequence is CASSQEWVGGAETTSTDTQYF. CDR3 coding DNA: TGCGCCAGCAGCCAAGAATGGGTCGGGGGGGCCGAAACAACTAGCACAGATACGCAGTATTTT.

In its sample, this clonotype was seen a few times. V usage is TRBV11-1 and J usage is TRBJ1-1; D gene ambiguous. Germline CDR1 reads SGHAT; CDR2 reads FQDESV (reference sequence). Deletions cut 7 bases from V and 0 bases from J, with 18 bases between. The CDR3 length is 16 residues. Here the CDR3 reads CASTLSTVGVNTEAFF. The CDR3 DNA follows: TGTGCCAGCACCCTTAGCACAGTTGGGGTGAACACTGAAGCTTTCTTT.

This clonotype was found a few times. The CDR3 protein is CASSLPPVMEQFF. DNA for the CDR3: TGTGCCAGCAGCTTACCGCCGGTCATGGAGCAGTTCTTC. The rearrangement links TRBV7-9 to TRBJ2-1; D not certain. Deletions cut 2 bases from V and 10 bases from J, with 12 bases between. This CDR3 region has 13 residues. Looked up from germline, CDR1 is SEHNR and CDR2 is FQNEAQ (reference sequence).

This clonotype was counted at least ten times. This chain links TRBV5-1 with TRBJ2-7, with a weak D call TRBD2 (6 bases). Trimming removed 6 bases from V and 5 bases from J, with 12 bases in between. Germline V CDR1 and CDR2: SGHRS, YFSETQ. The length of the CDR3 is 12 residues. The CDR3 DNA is TGCGCCAGCATCGGTGGAGGGAACGAGCAGTACGTC. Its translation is CASIGGGNEQYV.

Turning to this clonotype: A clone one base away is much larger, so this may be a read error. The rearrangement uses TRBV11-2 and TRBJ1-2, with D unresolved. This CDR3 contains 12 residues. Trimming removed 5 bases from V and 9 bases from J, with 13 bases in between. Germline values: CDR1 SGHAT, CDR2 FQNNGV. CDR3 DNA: TGTGCCAGCAGCCCTTCCTCAGAGAGCTACACCTTC. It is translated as CASSPSSESYTF. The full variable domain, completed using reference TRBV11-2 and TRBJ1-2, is EAGVAQSPRYKIIEKRQSVAFWCNPISGHATLYWYQQILGQGPKLLIQFQNNGVVDDSQLPKDRFSAERLKGVDSTLKIQPAKLEDSAVYLCASSPSSESYTFGSGTRLTVV.

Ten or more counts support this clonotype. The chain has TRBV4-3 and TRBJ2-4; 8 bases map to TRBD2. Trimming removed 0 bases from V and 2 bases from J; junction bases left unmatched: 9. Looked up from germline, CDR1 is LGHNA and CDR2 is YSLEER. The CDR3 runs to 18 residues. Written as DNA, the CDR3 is TGCGCCAGCAGCCAAGAAGTCCTGCGGGGGGCGACCAAAAACATTCAGTACTTC. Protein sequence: CASSQEVLRGATKNIQYF.

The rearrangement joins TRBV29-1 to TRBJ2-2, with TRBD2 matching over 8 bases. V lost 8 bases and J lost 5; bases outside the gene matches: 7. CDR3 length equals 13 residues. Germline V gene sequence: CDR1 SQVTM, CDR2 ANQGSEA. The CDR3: CSFRSGGTGELFF. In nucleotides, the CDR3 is TGCAGCTTCAGGAGCGGGGGAACCGGGGAGCTGTTTTTT.

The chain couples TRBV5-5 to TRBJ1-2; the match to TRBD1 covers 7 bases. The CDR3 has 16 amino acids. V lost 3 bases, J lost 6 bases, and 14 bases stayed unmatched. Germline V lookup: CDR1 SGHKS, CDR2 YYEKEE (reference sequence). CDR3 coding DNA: TGTGCCAGCAGCTCTGACAGGGAAGCAAGCTTGCATGGCTACACCTTC. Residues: CASSSDREASLHGYTF.

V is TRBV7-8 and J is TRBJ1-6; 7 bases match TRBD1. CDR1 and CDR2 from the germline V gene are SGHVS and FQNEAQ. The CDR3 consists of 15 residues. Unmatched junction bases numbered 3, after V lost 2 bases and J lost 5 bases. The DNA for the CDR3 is TGTGCCAGCAGCTTAACCCAGGGGGATAATTCACCCCTCCACTTT. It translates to CASSLTQGDNSPLHF.

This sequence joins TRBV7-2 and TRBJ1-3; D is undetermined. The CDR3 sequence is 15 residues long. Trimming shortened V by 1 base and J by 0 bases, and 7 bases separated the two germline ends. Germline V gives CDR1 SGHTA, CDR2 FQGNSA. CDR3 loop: CASSLDLISGNTIYF. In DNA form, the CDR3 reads TGTGCCAGCAGCTTAGATCTGATCTCTGGAAACACCATATATTTT.

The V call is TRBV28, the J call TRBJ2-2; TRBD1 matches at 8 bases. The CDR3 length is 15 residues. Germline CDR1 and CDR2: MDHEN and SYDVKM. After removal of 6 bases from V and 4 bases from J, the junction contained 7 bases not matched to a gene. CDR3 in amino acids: CASRDLGQGTGELFF. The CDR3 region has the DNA TGTGCCAGCAGGGACCTAGGACAGGGCACCGGGGAGCTGTTTTTT.

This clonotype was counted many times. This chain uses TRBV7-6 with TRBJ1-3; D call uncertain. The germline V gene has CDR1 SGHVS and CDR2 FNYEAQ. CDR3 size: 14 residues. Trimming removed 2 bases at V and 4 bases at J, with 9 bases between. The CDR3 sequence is CASSLRRGGNTIYF. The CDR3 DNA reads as TGTGCCAGCAGCTTACGGCGGGGAGGAAACACCATATATTTT.

This CDR3 is CASSPPPTGAVNTEAFF. The CDR3 DNA reads as TGTGCCAGCTCACCACCCCCGACAGGGGCCGTGAACACTGAAGCTTTCTTT. The chain is built from TRBV18 and TRBJ1-1; 8 nucleotides agree with TRBD1. V lost 0 bases and J lost 0; bases outside the gene matches: 6. This CDR3 is built from 17 residues. CDR1 KGHSH and CDR2 LQKENI come from the germline V gene.

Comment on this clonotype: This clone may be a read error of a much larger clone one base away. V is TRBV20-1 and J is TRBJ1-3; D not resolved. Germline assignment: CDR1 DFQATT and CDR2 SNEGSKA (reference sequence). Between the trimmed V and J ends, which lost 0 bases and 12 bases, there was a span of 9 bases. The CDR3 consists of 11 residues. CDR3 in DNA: TGCAGTGCTAGAGAGGAAGGTGTCATATATTTT. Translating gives CSAREEGVIYF.

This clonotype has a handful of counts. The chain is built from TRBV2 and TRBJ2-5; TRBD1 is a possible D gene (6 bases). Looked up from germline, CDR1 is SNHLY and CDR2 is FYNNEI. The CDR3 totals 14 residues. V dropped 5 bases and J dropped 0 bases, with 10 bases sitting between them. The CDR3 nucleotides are TGTGCCAGCAGTAACAGGGCGGACCAAGAGACCCAGTACTTC. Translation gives CASSNRADQETQYF.

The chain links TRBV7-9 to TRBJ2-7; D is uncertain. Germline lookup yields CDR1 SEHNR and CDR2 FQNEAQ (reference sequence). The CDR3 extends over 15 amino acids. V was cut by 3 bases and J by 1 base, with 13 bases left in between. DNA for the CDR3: TGTGCCAGCAGCTTTTCCCCCCCGAATTCCTACGAGCAGTACTTC. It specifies CASSFSPPNSYEQYF.

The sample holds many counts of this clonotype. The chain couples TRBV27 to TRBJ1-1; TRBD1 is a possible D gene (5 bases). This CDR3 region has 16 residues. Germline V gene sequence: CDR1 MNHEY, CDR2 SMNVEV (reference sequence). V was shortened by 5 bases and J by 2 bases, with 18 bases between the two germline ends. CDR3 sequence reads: CASSRAPGFVNTEAFF. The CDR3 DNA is TGTGCCAGCAGTCGAGCTCCAGGGTTCGTAAACACTGAAGCTTTCTTT.

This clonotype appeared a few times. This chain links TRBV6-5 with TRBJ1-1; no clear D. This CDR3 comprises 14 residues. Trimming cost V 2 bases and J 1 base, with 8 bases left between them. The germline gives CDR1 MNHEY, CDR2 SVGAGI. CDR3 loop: CASSYRVKNTEAFF. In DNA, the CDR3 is TGTGCCAGCAGTTACAGGGTAAAGAACACTGAAGCTTTCTTT.

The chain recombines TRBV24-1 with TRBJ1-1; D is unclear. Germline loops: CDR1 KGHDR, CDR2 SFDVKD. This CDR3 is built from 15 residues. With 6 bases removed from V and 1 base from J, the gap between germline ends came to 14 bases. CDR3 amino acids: CATSSVGDPNTEAFF. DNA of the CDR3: TGTGCCACCAGTTCCGTCGGAGACCCGAACACTGAAGCTTTCTTT.

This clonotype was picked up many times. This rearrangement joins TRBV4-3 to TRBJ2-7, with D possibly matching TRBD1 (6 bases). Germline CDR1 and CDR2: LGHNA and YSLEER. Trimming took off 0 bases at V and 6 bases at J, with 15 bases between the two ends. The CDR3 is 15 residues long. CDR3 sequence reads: CASSQDWDNTSEQYF. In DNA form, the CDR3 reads TGCGCCAGCAGCCAAGATTGGGACAACACCTCCGAGCAGTACTTC.

The CDR3 region is CSVADRGRTNEKLFF. CDR3 DNA sequence: TGCAGCGTTGCGGACAGGGGGCGAACTAATGAAAAACTGTTTTTT. The chain combines TRBV29-1 with TRBJ1-4; 11 nucleotides align to TRBD1. Germline loops: CDR1 SQVTM, CDR2 ANQGSEA. The V gene end was trimmed by 4 bases and the J gene end by 1 base; junction bases not matched to a gene: 2. CDR3 size: 15 residues. The full variable domain, in which reference TRBV29-1 and TRBJ1-4 provide the parts outside the CDR3, is SAVISQKPSRDICQRGTSLTIQCQVDSQVTMMFWYRQQPGQSLTLIATANQGSEATYESGFVIDKFPISRPNLTFSTLTVSNMSPEDSSIYLCSVADRGRTNEKLFFGSGTQLSVL.

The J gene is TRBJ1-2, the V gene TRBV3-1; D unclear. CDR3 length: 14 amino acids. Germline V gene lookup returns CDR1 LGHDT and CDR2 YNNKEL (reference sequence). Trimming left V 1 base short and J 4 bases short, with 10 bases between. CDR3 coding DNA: TGTGCCAGCAGCCAAGTCGGCGTTTCCTATGGCTACACCTTC. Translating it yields CASSQVGVSYGYTF.